The T cell receptor (beta chain) under discussion was sequenced for a study of OX40 agonist ivuxolimab in advanced cancers. A note on the overall study: The costimulatory receptor OX40 (CD134) was targeted by ivuxolimab, a fully human IgG2 agonistic monoclonal antibody. Of the approximately 50 dose-escalation patients, hepatocellular carcinoma was present in approximately 20, melanoma in some 15, renal cell carcinoma in 9 and head and neck cancer in 9. Partial responses were achieved by three dose-escalation patients, of whom one had hepatocellular carcinoma and two had cutaneous melanoma. Intravenous ivuxolimab was administered to patients every 2 weeks at six dose levels: 0.01, 0.1, 0.3, 1.5, 3 and 10 mg/kg. The paper describes the monotherapy dose-escalation part (N of about 57 patients) of the phase I trial of ivuxolimab. In the dose-escalation cohort, 82.7% of patients were male, and the mean age was approximately 60 years, with a range of roughly 23 to 85. Peripheral TCRbeta sequencing was intended to test whether TCR sequence diversity was altered and clonal T-cell expansion was caused by ivuxolimab. Patients were allowed to have had prior anti-PD-1, anti-PD-L1 or anti-CTLA-4 therapy, and approximately 41% of the dose-escalation patients had previously received checkpoint inhibitors.

The trial excluded patients who had a history of autoimmune disease or who were on systemic immunosuppression. Peripheral blood for TCR sequencing was drawn from every dose cohort at baseline, at cycle 4 day 1 and at cycle 7 day 1. The samples were drawn from a first-in-human, open-label, multicenter phase I dose-escalation trial of ivuxolimab. Adults with locally advanced or metastatic melanoma, renal cell carcinoma, hepatocellular carcinoma or head and neck squamous cell carcinoma were enrolled in the trial. Before TCR sequencing, CD4+ and CD8+ T cells were separately sorted from peripheral blood. The study at large found these results: Which antigens the clonally expanded peripheral T cells were specific for was not determined. In the 0.1-3.0 mg/kg groups, partial responders were among the patients with the lowest normalized peripheral clonal expansion, particularly in CD8+ T cells. After ivuxolimab, more expanded clones were found on average in CD8+ T cells than in CD4+ T cells. Low levels of normalized T-cell clonal expansion were also seen in some patients who did not respond. At doses of 0.1 to 3.0 mg/kg, clonal expansion of both CD4+ and CD8+ T cells in blood was seen between baseline and week 6.

As concerns this clone: What this receptor recognizes is not known. The record has no base qualities; no much larger clone is one base away.

Genomic DNA was isolated from the sorted cells so that the TCRbeta CDR3 region could be sequenced. The immunoSEQ Assay was used to sequence the TCRbeta CDR3 regions. Entries here come from immuneACCESS through TCRdb and include only in-frame sequences with V and J called. Some clones fail to appear in such tables; in the studies checked, an unresolved V gene covers under half of the shortfall, and the cause of the remainder is unknown. This sample comprises nearly 45,000 clones, 80% of them detected only once. The ten largest clones take up 4% to 4.5% of the sample. The germline V gene specifies LGHNA as CDR1 and YSLEER as CDR2. Relative to germline, V is 0 bases shorter and J is 5 bases shorter, with 16 bases between their ends. The CDR3, from cysteine to phenylalanine, totals 16 residues. The read is trimmed to its CDR3 DNA, 48 bases read in frame from base 1.

The receptor's source is an adult with an advanced solid tumor such as melanoma, head and neck, liver or kidney cancer. The material was CD4+ or CD8+ T cells sorted from blood, obtained in a trial of the OX40 agonist ivuxolimab. Recombination linked TRBV4-3 to TRBJ2-5; the D gene remains uncertain. The nucleotide sequence reads as follows: TGCGCCAGCAGCCAAGATCGGAACGCCGCCCAGGAGACCCAGTACTTC. Protein translation: CASSQDRNAAQETQYF.